This T cell receptor beta chain was retrieved from a study of Graves' ophthalmopathy and Graves' hyperthyroidism. Concerning this clonotype itself: Antigen specificity is unknown.

The germline V gene has CDR1 MNHNS and CDR2 SASEGT. The CDR3 totals 18 residues. The J segment lost 4 bases and the V segment lost 0 bases, leaving 12 bases of the junction unmatched. Study outcomes and limitations: Discriminating ophthalmopathy from stable hyperthyroidism, a 13-signature model attained a sensitivity of 85% to 90% and a specificity of roughly 81%.

Transcripts of RNA were the source for amplifying TCR beta CDR3 regions. Second-round multiplex PCR followed a first-round RT-PCR using HTBI primers. TCRdb fed the multiplex PCR reads into MiXCR, producing one record per CDR3 protein. The sample lists 340,000 or so distinct CDR3 sequences, 15% to 20% seen once, with 9% to 15% in the top ten. The chain joins TRBV6-1 to TRBJ2-7; 10 positions agree with TRBD2. Sequenced: peripheral blood. This receptor was obtained from an adult man with Graves' ophthalmopathy. CDR3 residues: CASSEAGLAGVGSYEQYF. CDR3 bases: TGTGCCAGCAGTGAAGCGGGGCTAGCGGGAGTTGGGAGTTACGAGCAGTACTTC.